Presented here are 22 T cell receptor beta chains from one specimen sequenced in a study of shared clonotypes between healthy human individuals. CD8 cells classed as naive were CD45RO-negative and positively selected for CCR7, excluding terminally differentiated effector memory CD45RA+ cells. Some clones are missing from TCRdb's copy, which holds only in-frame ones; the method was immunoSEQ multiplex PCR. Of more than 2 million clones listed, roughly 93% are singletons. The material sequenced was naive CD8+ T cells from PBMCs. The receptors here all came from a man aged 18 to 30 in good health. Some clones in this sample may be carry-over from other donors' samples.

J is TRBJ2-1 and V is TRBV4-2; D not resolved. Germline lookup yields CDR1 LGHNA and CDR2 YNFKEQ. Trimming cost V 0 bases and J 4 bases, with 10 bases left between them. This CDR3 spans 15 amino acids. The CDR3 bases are TGTGCCAGCAGCCAAGAAATGGCCTTATACAATGAGCAGTTCTTC. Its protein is CASSQEMALYNEQFF.

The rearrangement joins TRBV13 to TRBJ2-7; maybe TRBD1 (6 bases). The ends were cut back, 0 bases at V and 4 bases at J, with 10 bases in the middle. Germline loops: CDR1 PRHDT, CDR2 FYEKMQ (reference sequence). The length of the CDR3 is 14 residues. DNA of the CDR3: TGTGCCAGCAGCTTAGGCCAACAGGGTTACGAGCAGTACTTC. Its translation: CASSLGQQGYEQYF. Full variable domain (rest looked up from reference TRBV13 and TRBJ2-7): AAGVIQSPRHLIKEKRETATLKCYPIPRHDTVYWYQQGPGQDPQFLISFYEKMQSDKGSIPDRFSAQQFSDYHSELNMSSLELGDSALYFCASSLGQQGYEQYFGPGTRLTVT.

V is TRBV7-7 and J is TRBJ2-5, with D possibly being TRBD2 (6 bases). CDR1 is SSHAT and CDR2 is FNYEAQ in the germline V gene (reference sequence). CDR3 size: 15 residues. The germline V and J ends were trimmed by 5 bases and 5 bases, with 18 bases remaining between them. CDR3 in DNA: TGTGCCAGCAGCCCCCGACTAGGGCATGATGAGACCCAGTACTTC. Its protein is CASSPRLGHDETQYF.

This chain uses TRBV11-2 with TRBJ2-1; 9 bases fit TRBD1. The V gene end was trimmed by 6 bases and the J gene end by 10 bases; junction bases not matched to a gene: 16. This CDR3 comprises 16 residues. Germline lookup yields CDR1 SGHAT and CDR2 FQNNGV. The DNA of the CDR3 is TGTGCCAGCAGGATTACCGGGACAGGGTTTTGGTGGGAGCAGTTCTTC. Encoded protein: CASRITGTGFWWEQFF.

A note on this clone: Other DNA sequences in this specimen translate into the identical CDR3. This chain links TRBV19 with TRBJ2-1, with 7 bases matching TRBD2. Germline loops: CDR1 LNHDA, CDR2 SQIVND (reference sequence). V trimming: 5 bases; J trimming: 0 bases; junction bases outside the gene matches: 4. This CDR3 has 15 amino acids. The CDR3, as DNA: TGTGCCAGTAGTGTTGTAGCGGGCTCCTACAATGAGCAGTTCTTC. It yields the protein CASSVVAGSYNEQFF.

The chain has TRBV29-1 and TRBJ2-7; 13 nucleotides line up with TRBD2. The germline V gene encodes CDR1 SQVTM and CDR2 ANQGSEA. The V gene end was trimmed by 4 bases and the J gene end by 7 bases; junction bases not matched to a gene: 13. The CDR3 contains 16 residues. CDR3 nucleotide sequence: TGCAGCGTTGCAACCTACACTAGCGGGAGGGTCGGTGAGCAGTACTTC. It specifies CSVATYTSGRVGEQYF.

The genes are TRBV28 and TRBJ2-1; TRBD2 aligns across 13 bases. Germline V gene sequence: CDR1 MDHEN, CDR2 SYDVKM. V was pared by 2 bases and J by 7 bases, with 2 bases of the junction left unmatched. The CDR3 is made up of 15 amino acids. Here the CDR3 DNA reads TGTGCCAGCAGTTTAACACTAGCGGGAGGGAATGAGCAGTTCTTC. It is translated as CASSLTLAGGNEQFF.

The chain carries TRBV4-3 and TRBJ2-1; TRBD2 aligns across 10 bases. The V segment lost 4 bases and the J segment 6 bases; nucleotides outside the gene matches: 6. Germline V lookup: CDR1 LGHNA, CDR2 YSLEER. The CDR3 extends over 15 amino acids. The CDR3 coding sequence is TGCGCCAGCAGCCCTGGACTAGCGGTTTCCAATGAGCAGTTCTTC. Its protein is CASSPGLAVSNEQFF.

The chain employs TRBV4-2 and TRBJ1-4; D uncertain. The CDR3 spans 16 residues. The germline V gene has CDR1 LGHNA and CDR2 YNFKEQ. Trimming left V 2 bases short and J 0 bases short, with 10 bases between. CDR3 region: CASSQPLGPTNEKLFF. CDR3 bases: TGTGCCAGCAGCCAACCGCTCGGCCCAACTAATGAAAAACTGTTTTTT.

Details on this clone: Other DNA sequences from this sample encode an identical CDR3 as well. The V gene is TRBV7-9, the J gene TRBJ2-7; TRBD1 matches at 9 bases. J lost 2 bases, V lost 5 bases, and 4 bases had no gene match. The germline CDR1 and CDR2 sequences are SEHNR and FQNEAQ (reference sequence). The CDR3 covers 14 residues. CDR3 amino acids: CASSLRDRAYEQYF. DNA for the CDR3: TGTGCCAGCAGCCTCCGGGACAGGGCCTACGAGCAGTACTTC.

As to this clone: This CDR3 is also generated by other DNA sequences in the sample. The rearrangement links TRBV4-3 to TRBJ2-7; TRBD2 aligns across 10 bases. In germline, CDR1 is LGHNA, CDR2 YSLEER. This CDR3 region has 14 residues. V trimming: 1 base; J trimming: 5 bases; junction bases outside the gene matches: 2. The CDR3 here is CASSQGLAGDEQYF. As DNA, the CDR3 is TGCGCCAGCAGCCAAGGCCTAGCGGGAGACGAGCAGTACTTC.

CDR3 DNA: TGTGCCAGCAGTTTAAAGATCTCACTCTGGTCTGAAGCTTTCTTT. Translation gives CASSLKISLWSEAFF. The chain recombines TRBV27 with TRBJ1-1; D gene ambiguous. The CDR3 contains 15 residues. V was pared by 2 bases and J by 6 bases, with 16 bases between. From germline, CDR1 is MNHEY and CDR2 SMNVEV (reference sequence).

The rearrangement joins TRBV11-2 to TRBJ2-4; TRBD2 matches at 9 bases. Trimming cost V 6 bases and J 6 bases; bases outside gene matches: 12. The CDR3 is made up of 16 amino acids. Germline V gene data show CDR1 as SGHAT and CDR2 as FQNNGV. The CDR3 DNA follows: TGTGCCAGCAGTCGCCAGGGGCTAGCGGGAATAAACATTCAGTACTTC. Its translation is CASSRQGLAGINIQYF.

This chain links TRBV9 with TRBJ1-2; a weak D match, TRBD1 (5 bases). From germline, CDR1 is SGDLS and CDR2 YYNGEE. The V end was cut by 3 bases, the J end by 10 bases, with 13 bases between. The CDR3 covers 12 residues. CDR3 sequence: CASSDRGTDYTF. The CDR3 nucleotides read TGTGCCAGCAGCGACCGCGGGACGGACTACACCTTC.

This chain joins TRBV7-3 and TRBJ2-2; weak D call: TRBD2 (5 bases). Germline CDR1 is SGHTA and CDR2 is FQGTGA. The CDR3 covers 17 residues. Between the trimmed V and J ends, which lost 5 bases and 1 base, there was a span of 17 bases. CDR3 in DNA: TGTGCCAGCAGCCCTACCTTGGGGAGTGGGAACACCGGGGAGCTGTTTTTT. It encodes CASSPTLGSGNTGELFF.

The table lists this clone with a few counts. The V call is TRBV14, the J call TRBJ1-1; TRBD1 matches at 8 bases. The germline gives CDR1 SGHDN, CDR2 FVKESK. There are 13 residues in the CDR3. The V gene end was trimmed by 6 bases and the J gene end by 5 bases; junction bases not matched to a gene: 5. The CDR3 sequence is CASRWDRTTEAFF. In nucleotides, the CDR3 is TGTGCCAGCAGATGGGACAGGACGACTGAAGCTTTCTTT.

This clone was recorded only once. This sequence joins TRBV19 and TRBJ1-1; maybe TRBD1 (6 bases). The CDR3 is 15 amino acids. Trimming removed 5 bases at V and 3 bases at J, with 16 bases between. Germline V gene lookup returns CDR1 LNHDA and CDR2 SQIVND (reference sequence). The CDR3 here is CASSPQGLADTEAFF. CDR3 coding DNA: TGTGCCAGTAGTCCCCAGGGGCTTGCGGACACTGAAGCTTTCTTT. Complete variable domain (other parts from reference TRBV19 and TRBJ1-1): DGGITQSPKYLFRKEGQNVTLSCEQNLNHDAMYWYRQDPGQGLRLIYYSQIVNDFQKGDIAEGYSVSREKKESFPLTVTSAQKNPTAFYLCASSPQGLADTEAFFGQGTRLTVV.

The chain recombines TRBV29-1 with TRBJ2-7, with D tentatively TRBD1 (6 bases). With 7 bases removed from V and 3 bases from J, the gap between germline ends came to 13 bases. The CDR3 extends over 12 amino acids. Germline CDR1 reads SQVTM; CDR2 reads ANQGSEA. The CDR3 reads CSGGRDIYEQYF. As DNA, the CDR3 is TGCAGCGGTGGCAGGGACATCTACGAGCAGTACTTC.

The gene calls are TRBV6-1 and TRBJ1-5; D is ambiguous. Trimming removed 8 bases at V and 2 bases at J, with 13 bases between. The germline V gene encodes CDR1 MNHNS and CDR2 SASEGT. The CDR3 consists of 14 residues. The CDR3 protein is CASSKSVGNQPQHF. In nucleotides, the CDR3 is TGTGCCAGCTCGAAATCTGTCGGCAATCAGCCCCAGCATTTT.

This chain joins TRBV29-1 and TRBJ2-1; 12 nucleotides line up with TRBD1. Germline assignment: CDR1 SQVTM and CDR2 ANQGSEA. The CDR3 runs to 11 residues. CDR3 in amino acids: CTGQGAYEQFF. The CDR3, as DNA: TGCACGGGACAGGGGGCCTATGAGCAGTTCTTC.

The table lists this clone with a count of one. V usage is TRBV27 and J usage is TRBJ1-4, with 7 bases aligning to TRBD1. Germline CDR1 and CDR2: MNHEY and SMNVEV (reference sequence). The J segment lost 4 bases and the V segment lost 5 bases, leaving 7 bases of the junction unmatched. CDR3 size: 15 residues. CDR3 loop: CASSIGTASNEKLFF. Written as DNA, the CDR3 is TGTGCCAGCAGTATCGGGACAGCTAGTAATGAAAAACTGTTTTTT.

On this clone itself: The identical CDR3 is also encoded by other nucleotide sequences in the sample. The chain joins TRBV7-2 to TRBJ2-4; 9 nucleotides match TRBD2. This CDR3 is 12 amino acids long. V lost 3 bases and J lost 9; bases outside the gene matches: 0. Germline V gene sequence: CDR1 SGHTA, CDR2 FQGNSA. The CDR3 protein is CASSFSGSIQYF. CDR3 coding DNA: TGTGCCAGCAGCTTTAGCGGGAGCATTCAGTACTTC.